The next 20 T cell receptor beta chains were all read from a single sample in a study of HIV-infected patients and healthy controls. Alpha and beta constant-region primers primed reverse transcription of around 540 ng RNA. Separate chain-specific third strand synthesis with multiplexing indices produced the alpha and beta libraries. MiXCR was run by TCRdb on the 5' RACE reads, yielding one entry per CDR3 protein. Among more than 4,000 distinct CDR3 sequences listed, roughly 20% were seen once. Follow-up blood was drawn about 14 weeks, roughly three months, after antiretroviral therapy began. All unsorted peripheral T cells were captured because whole blood was used without fractionation. The material was blood, obtained during antiretroviral therapy. These receptor sequences come from an adult with HIV infection.

About this clonotype itself: Just one base apart from a much larger clone, this may be a read error. The gene calls are TRBV11-2 and TRBJ2-1, with D possibly being TRBD1 or TRBD2 (5 bases each). The CDR3 length is 14 residues. Per germline, CDR1 SGHAT and CDR2 FQNNGV. Written as DNA, the CDR3 is TGTTCCAGCAGTTTGGACACGGGATACAATGAGCAGTTCTTC. Translation: CSSSLDTGYNEQFF.

The chain links TRBV6-2 or TRBV6-3 to TRBJ1-5; D possibly corresponds to TRBD1 (5 bases). Germline values: CDR1 MNHEY, CDR2 SVGEGT. Trimming pared 6 bases from V and 1 base from J, leaving 16 bases between. This CDR3 has 16 residues. In nucleotides, the CDR3 is TGTGCCAGCAGCGGGCGGGGGGGGTCGAGCAATCAGCCCCAGCATTTT. This translates into CASSGRGGSSNQPQHF.

By proportion, this clonotype is medium-sized. V usage is TRBV28 and J usage is TRBJ2-2; D ambiguous. Germline V gives CDR1 MDHEN, CDR2 SYDVKM. The CDR3 contains 13 residues. The V and J ends lost 6 bases and 4 bases respectively, with 9 bases between them. As DNA, the CDR3 is TGTGCCAGCAGGGAAGGTATCACCGGGGAGCTGTTTTTT. This translates into CASREGITGELFF.

The chain employs TRBV29-1 and TRBJ1-2; D unresolved. Germline lookup yields CDR1 SQVTM and CDR2 ANQGSEA. Trimming took 3 bases from V and 2 from J, leaving 7 bases between them. The CDR3 runs to 12 residues. CDR3 sequence reads: CSVDNTNYGYTF. CDR3 nucleotides: TGCAGCGTTGATAACACCAACTATGGCTACACCTTC.

This clonotype was recorded at least ten times. The chain employs TRBV7-9 and TRBJ2-2, with D tentatively TRBD2 (6 bases). V gave up 1 base and J gave up 0 bases, with 12 bases separating them. The germline V gene has CDR1 SEHNR and CDR2 FQNEAQ (reference sequence). This CDR3 has 17 residues. The CDR3 DNA follows: TGTGCCAGCAGCTTAGGATCTGGCGGGGCGAACACCGGGGAGCTGTTTTTT. It codes for CASSLGSGGANTGELFF.

This clonotype is medium-sized in the sample. This chain links TRBV13 with TRBJ1-2; no clear D. The V gene's germline CDR1 is PRHDT and CDR2 FYEKMQ (reference sequence). The length of the CDR3 is 13 residues. V dropped 7 bases and J dropped 3 bases, with 12 bases sitting between them. The CDR3 region has the DNA TGTGCCAGCACCCCCGTGATCTACTATGGCTACACCTTC. Its translation is CASTPVIYYGYTF. The full variable domain, in which reference TRBV13 and TRBJ1-2 provide the parts outside the CDR3, is AAGVIQSPRHLIKEKRETATLKCYPIPRHDTVYWYQQGPGQDPQFLISFYEKMQSDKGSIPDRFSAQQFSDYHSELNMSSLELGDSALYFCASTPVIYYGYTFGSGTRLTVV.

The genes are TRBV20-1 and TRBJ2-2, with 10 bases fitting TRBD2. V shed 0 bases and J 3 bases; nucleotides not matched to a gene: 4. The germline V gene has CDR1 DFQATT and CDR2 SNEGSKA (reference sequence). The CDR3 has 16 amino acids. CDR3 sequence reads: CSARDPTSGDTGELFF. The CDR3 DNA reads as TGCAGTGCTAGAGATCCAACTAGCGGGGACACCGGGGAGCTGTTTTTT.

In this sample, this clonotype is medium-sized. The V and J genes are TRBV14 and TRBJ2-1; D unclear. The CDR3 totals 15 residues. Between the trimmed V and J ends, which lost 5 bases and 6 bases, there was a span of 17 bases. Germline lookup yields CDR1 SGHDN and CDR2 FVKESK. The CDR3 protein is CASSYGLIGSNEQFF. Here the CDR3 DNA reads TGTGCCAGCAGCTACGGGCTGATCGGATCCAATGAGCAGTTCTTC. Full variable domain (outside the CDR3, taken from reference TRBV14 and TRBJ2-1): EAGVTQFPSHSVIEKGQTVTLRCDPISGHDNLYWYRRVMGKEIKFLLHFVKESKQDESGMPNNRFLAERTGGTYSTLKVQPAELEDSGVYFCASSYGLIGSNEQFFGPGTRLTVL.

A word on this clonotype: This may stem from a read error, because a much larger clone lies one nucleotide away. This rearrangement joins TRBV4-2 to TRBJ2-1; D unresolved. There are 11 residues in the CDR3. Germline V gene data show CDR1 as LGHNA and CDR2 as YNFKEQ. The CDR3 nucleotides read TGTGACAGCAGCCAAGAAAATGAGCAGTTCTTC. Its protein is CDSSQENEQFF.

Comments on this clonotype: One end of the junction does not line up with germline, which may come from a read error. This chain joins TRBV19 and TRBJ1-5, with a tentative D call TRBD1 (5 bases). The CDR3 extends over 14 amino acids. Per the germline V gene, CDR1 is LNHDA and CDR2 is SQIVND (reference sequence). CDR3 DNA sequence: TGTGCCAGTTATGAGGGGTACACAACCCAGCCCAAGCATTTT. Protein product: CASYEGYTTQPKHF.

CDR3 residues: CASKLTVGQNTGELFF. Here the CDR3 DNA reads TGTGCCAGCAAGCTTACGGTGGGGCAAAACACCGGGGAGCTGTTTTTT. This rearrangement joins TRBV7-2 to TRBJ2-2; tentative D call: TRBD1 (5 bases). Trimming removed 7 bases at V and 2 bases at J, with 17 bases between. The germline CDR1 and CDR2 sequences are SGHTA and FQGNSA. The CDR3 is made up of 16 amino acids.

This chain uses TRBV6-1 with TRBJ2-5; the D gene is possibly TRBD2 (5 bases). This CDR3 region has 12 residues. In germline, CDR1 is MNHNS, CDR2 SASEGT. Between the trimmed V and J ends, which lost 6 bases and 5 bases, there was a span of 10 bases. CDR3 coding DNA: TGTGCCAGCAGGCCGAGGGCGGAGACCCAGTACTTC. It translates to CASRPRAETQYF.

Judged by abundance, this clonotype is medium-sized (0.01 to 0.1%). The V call is TRBV6-5, the J call TRBJ1-4; 8 nucleotides agree with TRBD1. The ends lost 4 bases at V and 10 bases at J; junction bases unmatched: 8. Germline V CDR1 and CDR2: MNHEY, SVGAGI. The CDR3 runs to 14 residues. The CDR3 DNA reads as TGTGCCAGCAGTTCCGGACAGGGCCGAGTAAAACTGTTTTTT. Its protein product is CASSSGQGRVKLFF.

By share, this clonotype ranks as medium-sized. This rearrangement joins TRBV7-9 to TRBJ1-4; D is uncertain. This CDR3 is 15 amino acids long. V was pared by 5 bases and J by 1 base, with 11 bases between. Germline lookup yields CDR1 SEHNR and CDR2 FQNEAQ (reference sequence). The CDR3 is CASSKDGLTNEKLFF. The CDR3 nucleotides read TGTGCCAGCAGCAAAGACGGCCTAACTAATGAAAAACTGTTTTTT.

This clonotype was seen a few times. This may come from a read error, since a much larger clone is one base off. The chain links TRBV7-8 to TRBJ1-1; a possible D gene is TRBD1 (5 bases). V gave up 2 bases and J gave up 5 bases, with 15 bases separating them. CDR1 and CDR2 from the germline V gene are SGHVS and FQNEAQ. The CDR3 is made up of 15 amino acids. CDR3 region: CASSLMGPTRTEAFF. CDR3 bases: TGTGCCAGCAGCTTAATGGGGCCCACGAGGACTGAAGCTTTCTTT.

The genes are TRBV4-1 and TRBJ2-1; the match to TRBD2 covers 16 bases. The CDR3 contains 19 residues. The germline V gene has CDR1 MGHRA and CDR2 YSYEKL. After removal of 3 bases from V and 7 bases from J, the junction contained 12 bases not matched to a gene. The CDR3 sequence is CASSHLGMGTSGGGNEQFF. CDR3 nucleotide sequence: TGCGCCAGCAGCCATCTCGGGATGGGGACTAGCGGGGGGGGTAATGAGCAGTTCTTC.

Points on this clonotype: Being one base from a much bigger clone, this may be a read error. The rearrangement links TRBV12-3 or TRBV12-4 to TRBJ2-3, with 9 bases matching TRBD2. This CDR3 spans 16 amino acids. The CDR3 is CASSPLSGGIADTKYF. CDR3 DNA: TGTGCCAGCAGTCCCCTAAGCGGGGGGATCGCAGATACGAAGTATTTT.

About this clonotype itself: A junction end diverges from the germline sequence, so it may reflect a read error. The J gene is TRBJ2-2, the V gene TRBV5-5; 12 nucleotides line up with TRBD2. This CDR3 contains 17 residues. Germline V gives CDR1 SGHKS, CDR2 YYEKEE (reference sequence). CDR3 residues: CASTKPLAGGNTVELFF. The DNA of the CDR3 is TGTGCCAGCACCAAACCCCTAGCGGGGGGGAACACCGTGGAGCTGTTTTTT.

This clonotype was recorded at least ten times. The chain combines TRBV15 with TRBJ2-6; no clear D gene. The CDR3 spans 16 residues. Per the germline V gene, CDR1 is LNHNV and CDR2 is YYDKDF (reference sequence). Trimming shortened V by 4 bases and J by 0 bases, and 10 bases separated the two germline ends. The CDR3 protein is CATSKTTISGANVLTF. The CDR3 DNA sequence: TGTGCCACCAGCAAAACTACTATCTCTGGGGCCAACGTCCTGACTTTC.

The rearrangement joins TRBV7-9 to TRBJ2-7, with 14 bases aligning to TRBD2. The CDR3 totals 17 residues. V lost 5 bases to trimming and J lost 3 bases; unmatched junction nucleotides: 9. CDR1 is SEHNR, CDR2 FQNEAQ, per germline (reference sequence). The CDR3 spells CASSGSRTSGGFYEQYF. The CDR3 DNA sequence: TGTGCCAGCAGCGGATCCCGGACTAGCGGGGGGTTCTACGAGCAGTACTTC. The full variable domain, with the rest looked up from reference TRBV7-9 and TRBJ2-7, is DTGVSQNPRHKITKRGQNVTFRCDPISEHNRLYWYRQTLGQGPEFLTYFQNEAQLEKSRLLSDRFSAERPKGSFSTLEIQRTEQGDSAMYLCASSGSRTSGGFYEQYFGPGTRLTVT.